This T cell receptor beta chain originates from a study of blood T cells in healthy people across ages. Study conclusions and caveats: Any changes in expanded clonotypes were possibly confounded, as donor CMV status remained unknown. Conclusively comparing naive with antigen-experienced cells was impossible with unsorted PBMCs.

As for this clonotype: Its target is unknown. A much larger clone lies one base from this, so it may be a read error.

Trimming removed 0 bases from V and 11 bases from J, with 19 bases in between. The CDR3 extends over 15 amino acids. Germline V gene lookup returns CDR1 SGHTA and CDR2 FQGNSA. A J-beta primer mix and a sample-barcoded 5' primer were used in a second PCR of roughly 7 to 12 cycles. Each cDNA was tagged by a template-switch adaptor containing 12 random nucleotides. MiXCR, run by TCRdb on the 5' RACE reads, gives a single entry per CDR3 protein. The sample comprises around 1,700,000 distinct CDR3 sequences, roughly 27% of which are singletons, and less than 9.5% rests with the top ten. The chain is built from TRBV7-2 and TRBJ2-5, with D perhaps matching TRBD2 (5 bases). This clonotype was obtained from a woman aged 25 to 39 in good health. The sample consisted of blood. CDR3 sequence (DNA): TGTGCCAGCAGCTTAGCTTCCGGGAAGACCTACGGGCAGTACTTC. Translating gives CASSLASGKTYGQYF.